This T cell receptor beta chain was profiled in a study of blood T cells in healthy people across ages. Findings of the study overall: The percentage of naive T cells correlated strongly with TCR beta diversity. Estimated diversity across one million T cells was deemed an underestimate.

The authors isolated at least 6 million PBMCs per sample. A second about 7 to 12 cycle PCR used barcoded and J-beta primers. In TCRdb, the 5' RACE reads were re-called with MiXCR into one record per CDR3 protein. The sample consists of about 1.4 million distinct CDR3 sequences, almost 60% of them appearing once. About this clonotype itself: The antigen remains undetermined.

The CDR3 runs to 12 residues. Per germline, CDR1 SQVTM and CDR2 ANQGSEA. Trimming removed 7 bases from V and 0 bases from J, with 9 bases in between. Sequencing was done on a sample of blood. The TCR originated in a man aged 18 to 29 in good health. The chain is built from TRBV29-1 and TRBJ1-1; D is ambiguous. CDR3 loop: CSALQVNTEAFF. The CDR3 coding sequence is TGCAGCGCATTACAAGTGAACACTGAAGCTTTCTTT.